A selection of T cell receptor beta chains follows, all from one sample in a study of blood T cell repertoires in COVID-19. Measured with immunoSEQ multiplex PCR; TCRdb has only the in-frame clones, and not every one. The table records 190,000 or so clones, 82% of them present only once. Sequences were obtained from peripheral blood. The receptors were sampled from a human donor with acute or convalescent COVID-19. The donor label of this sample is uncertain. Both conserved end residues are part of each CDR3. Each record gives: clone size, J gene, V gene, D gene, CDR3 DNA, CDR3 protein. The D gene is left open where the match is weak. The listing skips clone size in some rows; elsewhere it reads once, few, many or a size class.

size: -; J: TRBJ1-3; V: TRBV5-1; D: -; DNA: TGCGCCAGCAGCTTGGAGGCGGTACGGGGAAACACCATATATTTT; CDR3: CASSLEAVRGNTIYF
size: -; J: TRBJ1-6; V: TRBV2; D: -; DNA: TGTGCCAGCAGACCCCGTACGGGCGGGGATTCACCCCTCCACTTT; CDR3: CASRPRTGGDSPLHF
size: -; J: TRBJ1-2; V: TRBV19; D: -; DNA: TGTGCCAGTAGTATAGATGTGGGACACGACTATGGCTACACCTTC; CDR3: CASSIDVGHDYGYTF
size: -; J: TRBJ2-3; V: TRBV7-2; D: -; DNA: TGTGCCAGCAGCCCGCCGGGACTCGAGTCGGGTACGCAGTATTTT; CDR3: CASSPPGLESGTQYF
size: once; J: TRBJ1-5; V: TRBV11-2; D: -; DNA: TGTGCCAGCAGCTTTTCCGCAGGGGCAGATCAGCCCCAGCATTTT; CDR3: CASSFSAGADQPQHF
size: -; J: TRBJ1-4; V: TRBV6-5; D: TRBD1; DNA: TGTGCCAGCAGTTACTCTTACAGGGGGCTTGAAAAACTGTTTTTT; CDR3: CASSYSYRGLEKLFF
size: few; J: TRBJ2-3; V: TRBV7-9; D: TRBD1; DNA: TGTGCCAGCAGCTCAAGGGGGCCAGATACGCAGTATTTT; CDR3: CASSSRGPDTQYF
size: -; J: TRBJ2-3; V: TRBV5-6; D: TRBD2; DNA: TGTGCCAGCAGCTTTCGGACTAGCGACCCCACAGATACGCAGTATTTT; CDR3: CASSFRTSDPTDTQYF
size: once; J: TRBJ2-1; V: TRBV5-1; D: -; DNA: TGCGCCAGCCTCCCTACCCCGGGGGTTCAGTACAATGAGCAGTTCTTC; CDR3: CASLPTPGVQYNEQFF
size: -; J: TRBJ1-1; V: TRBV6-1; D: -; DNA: TGTGCCAGCAGTAAAGCCACAACAGGGTATGGTGAAGCTTTCTTT; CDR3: CASSKATTGYGEAFF
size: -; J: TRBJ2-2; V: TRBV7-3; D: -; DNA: TGTGCCAGCAGCCTCTTCGAGACCGGGGAGCTGTTTTTT; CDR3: CASSLFETGELFF
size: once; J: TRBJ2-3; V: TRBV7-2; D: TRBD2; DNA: TGTGCCAGCAGCCGGGGGATAGCGGGAGGCACAGATACGCAGTATTTT; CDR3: CASSRGIAGGTDTQYF
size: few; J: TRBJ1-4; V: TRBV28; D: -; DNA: TGTGCCAGCATGTCGCGGGGTTACACTAATGAAAAACTGTTTTTT; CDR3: CASMSRGYTNEKLFF
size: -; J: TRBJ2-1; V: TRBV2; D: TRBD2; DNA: TGTGCCAGCAGTGGGTTAGCGGGAGGGCAACGTGAGCAGTTCTTC; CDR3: CASSGLAGGQREQFF
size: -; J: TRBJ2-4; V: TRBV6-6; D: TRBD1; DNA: TGTGCCAGCAGTTACGATGGACAGGGATTGGGCATTCAGTACTTC; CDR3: CASSYDGQGLGIQYF
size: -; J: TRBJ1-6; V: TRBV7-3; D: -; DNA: TGTGCCAGCAGCTTGGGAGGGCGGAATTCACCCCTCCACTTT; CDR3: CASSLGGRNSPLHF
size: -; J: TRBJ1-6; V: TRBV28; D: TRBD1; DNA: TGTGCCAGCAGTGTCCCATCAGGGGGATCACCCCTCCACTTT; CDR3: CASSVPSGGSPLHF
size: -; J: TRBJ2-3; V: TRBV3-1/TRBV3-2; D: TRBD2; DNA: TGTGCCAGCAGCCGGGCCGGGACTAGCGGGAGGGGGGGCACAGATACGCAGTATTTT; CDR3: CASSRAGTSGRGGTDTQYF
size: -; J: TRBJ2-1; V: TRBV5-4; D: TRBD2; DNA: TGTGCCAGCAGCTTGGGCGGCGGGACTAGCTCCTACAATGAGCAGTTCTTC; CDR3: CASSLGGGTSSYNEQFF
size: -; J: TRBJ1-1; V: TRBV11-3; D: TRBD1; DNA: TGTGCCAGCAGCTTAGTACAGGGGAGCACTGAAGCTTTCTTT; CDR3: CASSLVQGSTEAFF
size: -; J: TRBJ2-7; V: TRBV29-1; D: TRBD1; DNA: TGCAGCGTCGCCACAGGGGGCGAGCAGTACTTC; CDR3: CSVATGGEQYF
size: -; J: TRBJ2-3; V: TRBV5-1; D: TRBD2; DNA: TGCGCCAGCAGCCATGGGACTAGCGGAGGCGGAGATACGCAGTATTTT; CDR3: CASSHGTSGGGDTQYF
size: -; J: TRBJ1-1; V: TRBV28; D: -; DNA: TGTGCCAGCAACCCCGGGACACTGAACACTGAAGCTTTCTTT; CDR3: CASNPGTLNTEAFF
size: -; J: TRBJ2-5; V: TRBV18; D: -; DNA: TGTGCCAGCTCACCACCCAACAGCCAAGAGACCCAGTACTTC; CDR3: CASSPPNSQETQYF
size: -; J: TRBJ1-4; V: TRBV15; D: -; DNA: TGTGCCACCAGCAGAGATTACATGTTGAATGAAAAACTGTTTTTT; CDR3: CATSRDYMLNEKLFF
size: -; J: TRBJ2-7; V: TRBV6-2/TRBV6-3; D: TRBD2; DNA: TGTGCCAGCAGTTACCCACTAGCGGGAGGGCCTGGTGAGCAGTACTTC; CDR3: CASSYPLAGGPGEQYF
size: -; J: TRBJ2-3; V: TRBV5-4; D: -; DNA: TGTGCCAGCAGCTTGCTAGCTCCCAGCACAGATACGCAGTATTTT; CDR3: CASSLLAPSTDTQYF
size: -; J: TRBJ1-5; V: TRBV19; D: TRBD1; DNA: TGTGCCAGTAGTTTCCCGGACAGGTCCAATCAGCCCCAGCATTTT; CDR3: CASSFPDRSNQPQHF
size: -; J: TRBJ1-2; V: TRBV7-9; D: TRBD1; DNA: TGTGCCAGCAGCCCTTCTTCCGGGACAGGGGTCGGCTACACCTTC; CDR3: CASSPSSGTGVGYTF
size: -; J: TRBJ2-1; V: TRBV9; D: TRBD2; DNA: TGTGCCAGCAGCCCCTCTAGCGGGAGGAATGAGCAGTTCTTC; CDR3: CASSPSSGRNEQFF
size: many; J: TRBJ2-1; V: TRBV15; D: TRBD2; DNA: TGTGCCACCAGCAGCGGACTAGCGGGGTACAATGAGCAGTTCTTC; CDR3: CATSSGLAGYNEQFF
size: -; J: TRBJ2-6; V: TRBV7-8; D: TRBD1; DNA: TGTGCCAGCAGCTTAGCGCGTGGGACAGGGGCACCCTCTGGGGCCAACGTCCTGACTTTC; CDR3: CASSLARGTGAPSGANVLTF
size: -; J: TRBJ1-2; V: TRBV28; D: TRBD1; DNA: TGTGCCAGCAGTACCCCGGGACAGGGGCAAAACTATGGCTACACCTTC; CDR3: CASSTPGQGQNYGYTF
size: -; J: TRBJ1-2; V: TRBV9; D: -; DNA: TGTGCCAGCAGCCCCCCTCAGGGTCTGGGCGGCTACACCTTC; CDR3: CASSPPQGLGGYTF
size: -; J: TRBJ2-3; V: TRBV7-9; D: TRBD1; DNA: TGTGCCAGCTCAACGTCGGACAGGGGGCTAACGGATACGCAGTATTTT; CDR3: CASSTSDRGLTDTQYF
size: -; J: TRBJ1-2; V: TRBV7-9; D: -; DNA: TGTGCCAGCAGCCCGGACATGGATCAAGCCTATGGCTACACCTTC; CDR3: CASSPDMDQAYGYTF
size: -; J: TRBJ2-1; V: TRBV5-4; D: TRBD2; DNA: TGTGCCAGCACCGATGGGACTAGCGGGACATTTGAGCAGTTCTTC; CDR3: CASTDGTSGTFEQFF
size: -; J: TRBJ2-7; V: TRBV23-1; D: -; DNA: TGCGCCAGCAGTCAGGCTGGTCAAAGCTCCTACGAGCAGTACTTC; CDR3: CASSQAGQSSYEQYF
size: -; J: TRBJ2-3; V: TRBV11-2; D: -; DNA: TGTGCCAGCAGCTTGAGACTCGACGTGAGCACAGATACGCAGTATTTT; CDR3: CASSLRLDVSTDTQYF
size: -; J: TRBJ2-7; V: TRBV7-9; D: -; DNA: TGTGCCAGCAGCTTTGGAGGGGGCAACGAGCAGTACTTC; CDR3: CASSFGGGNEQYF
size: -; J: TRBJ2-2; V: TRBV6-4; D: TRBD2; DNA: TGTGCCAGCAGTAGCACGGGAGGGGCCACCGGGGAGCTGTTTTTT; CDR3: CASSSTGGATGELFF
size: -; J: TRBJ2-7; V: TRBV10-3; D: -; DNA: TGTGCCATCAGTGAGTCTTACAGGGTGAACGAGCAGTACTTC; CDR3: CAISESYRVNEQYF
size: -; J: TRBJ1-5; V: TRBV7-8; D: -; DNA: TGTGCCAGCAGCCTCGGCCATGACAGTCACAGCCAAATTAGCAATCAGCCCCAGCATTTT; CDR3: CASSLGHDSHSQISNQPQHF
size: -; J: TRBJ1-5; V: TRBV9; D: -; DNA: TGTGCCAGCAGCGTAGCTGGGCAGGGAGGTCAGCCCCAGCATTTT; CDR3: CASSVAGQGGQPQHF
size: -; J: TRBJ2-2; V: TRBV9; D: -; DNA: TGTGCCAGCAGCGTAGTACAGAACACCGGGGAGCTGTTTTTT; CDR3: CASSVVQNTGELFF
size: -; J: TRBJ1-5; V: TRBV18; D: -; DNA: TGTGCCAGCTCACTTTCCCAGGGTATCGGAGGCAATCAGCCCCAGCATTTT; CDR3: CASSLSQGIGGNQPQHF
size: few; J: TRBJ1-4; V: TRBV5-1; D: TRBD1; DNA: TGCGCCAGCAGCTTGCGGGGGACAGGGGGTGAAAAACTGTTTTTT; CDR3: CASSLRGTGGEKLFF
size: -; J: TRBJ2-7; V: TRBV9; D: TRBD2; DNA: TGTGCCAGCAGTCCTAGCGGGAGCCAATCCTACGAGCAGTACTTC; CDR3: CASSPSGSQSYEQYF
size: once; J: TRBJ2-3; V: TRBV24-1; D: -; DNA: TGTGCCACCAGTGACCCCAGGGGTCCTAGCGGTTATACGCAGTATTTT; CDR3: CATSDPRGPSGYTQYF
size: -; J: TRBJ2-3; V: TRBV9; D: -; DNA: TGTGCCAGCAGCGTGGACTACCGTAGCACAGATACGCAGTATTTT; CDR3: CASSVDYRSTDTQYF
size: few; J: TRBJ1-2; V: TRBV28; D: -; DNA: TGTGCCAGCAGTTTATCGGGGCCAGGGGCGACACACTATGGCTACACCTTC; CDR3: CASSLSGPGATHYGYTF
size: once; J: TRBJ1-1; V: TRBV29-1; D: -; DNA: TGCAGCGCCCGTGGGACAATCGAATGGTGGTTCTTT; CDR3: CSARGTIEWWFF
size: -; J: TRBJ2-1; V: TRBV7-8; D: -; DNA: TGTGCCAGCAGCTTATCCCACTCCAATGAGCAGTTCTTC; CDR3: CASSLSHSNEQFF
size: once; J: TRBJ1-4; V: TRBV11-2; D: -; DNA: TGTGCCAGCAGCTTACTCGGGGGAGCAACTAATGAAAAACTGTTTTTT; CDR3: CASSLLGGATNEKLFF
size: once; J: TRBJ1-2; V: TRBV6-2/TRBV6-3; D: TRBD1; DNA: TGTGCCAGCAGTTATTCAGGGGGCGATGGCTACACCTTC; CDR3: CASSYSGGDGYTF
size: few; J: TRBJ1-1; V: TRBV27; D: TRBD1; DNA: TGTGCCAGCAGTATCCTCTACAGGGGGCCTACGAACACTGAAGCTTTCTTT; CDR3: CASSILYRGPTNTEAFF
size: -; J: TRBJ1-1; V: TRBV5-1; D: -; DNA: TGCGCCAGCAGCTTGAGCGGGTCACGGATGAACACTGAAGCTTTCTTT; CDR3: CASSLSGSRMNTEAFF